This T cell receptor beta chain was identified in a study of blood T cell repertoires in COVID-19. Study background: Sources were T cells, B-cell-depleted T cells, or PBMCs; the material itself was cDNA or gDNA.

In the study's own analysis: Researchers report that nucleated cell counts were estimated from reference gene primer amplification. The assay was immunoSEQ multiplex PCR, and TCRdb's table has in-frame clones only and misses some. The V and J calls and clone size were taken over from that table, and D and trimming were inferred from the DNA. The sample lists roughly 250,000 clones, about 90% occurring once. This receptor was obtained from a woman between 45 and 65 years old with acute or convalescent COVID-19. Sample: peripheral blood.

CDR3 coding DNA: TGTGCCAGCAGCCTGGACAAAACGACCCAGTACTTC. As protein: CASSLDKTTQYF. The genes are TRBV7-8 and TRBJ2-5; perhaps TRBD1 as D (5 bases). The length of the CDR3 is 12 residues. V was shortened by 5 bases and J by 7 bases, with 11 bases between the two germline ends. The germline V gene has CDR1 SGHVS and CDR2 FQNEAQ.